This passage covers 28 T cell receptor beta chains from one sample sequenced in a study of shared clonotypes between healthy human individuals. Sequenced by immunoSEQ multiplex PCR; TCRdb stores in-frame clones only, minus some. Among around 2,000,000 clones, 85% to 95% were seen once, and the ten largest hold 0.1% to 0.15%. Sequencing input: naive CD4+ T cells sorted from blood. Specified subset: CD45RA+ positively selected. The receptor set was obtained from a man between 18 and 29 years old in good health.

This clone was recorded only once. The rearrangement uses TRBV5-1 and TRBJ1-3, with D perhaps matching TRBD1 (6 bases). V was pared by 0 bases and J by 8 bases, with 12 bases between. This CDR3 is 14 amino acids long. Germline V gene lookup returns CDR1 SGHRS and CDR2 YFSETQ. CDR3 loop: CASSLERGEDTIYF. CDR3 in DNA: TGCGCCAGCAGCTTGGAGAGGGGGGAAGACACCATATATTTT.

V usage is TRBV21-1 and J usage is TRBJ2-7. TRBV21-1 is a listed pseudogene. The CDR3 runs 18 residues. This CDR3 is CASSTVPRDVGSSYEQYF. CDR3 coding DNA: TGTGCCAGCAGCACCGTTCCCCGGGACGTAGGAAGCTCCTACGAGCAGTACTTC.

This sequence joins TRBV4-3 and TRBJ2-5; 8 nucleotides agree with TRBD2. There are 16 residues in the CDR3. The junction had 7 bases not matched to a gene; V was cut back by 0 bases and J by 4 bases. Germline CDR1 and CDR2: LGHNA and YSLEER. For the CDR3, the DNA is TGCGCCAGCAGCCAAGATTGGGTAGCGGGATCAGAGACCCAGTACTTC. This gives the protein CASSQDWVAGSETQYF.

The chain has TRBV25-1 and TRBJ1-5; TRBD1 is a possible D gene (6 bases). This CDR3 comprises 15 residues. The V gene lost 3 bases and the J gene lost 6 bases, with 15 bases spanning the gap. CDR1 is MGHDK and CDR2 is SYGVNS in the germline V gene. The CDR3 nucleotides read TGTGCCAGCAGTGATTCGGGGGGCCTAGGTCAGCCCCAGCATTTT. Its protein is CASSDSGGLGQPQHF.

CDR3 amino acids: CASSLGPARQPQHF. CDR3 nucleotide sequence: TGTGCCAGCAGCTTAGGCCCGGCGAGGCAGCCCCAGCATTTT. The chain employs TRBV7-2 and TRBJ1-5; no clear D. This CDR3 comprises 14 residues. Germline V gene sequence: CDR1 SGHTA, CDR2 FQGNSA. Trimming took 1 base from V and 7 from J, leaving 11 bases between them.

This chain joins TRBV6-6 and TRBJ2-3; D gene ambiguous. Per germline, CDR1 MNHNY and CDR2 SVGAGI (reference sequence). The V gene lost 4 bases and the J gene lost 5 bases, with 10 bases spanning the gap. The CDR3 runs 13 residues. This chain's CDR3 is CASSSPPVDTQYF. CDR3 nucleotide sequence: TGTGCCAGCAGTTCACCACCGGTAGATACGCAGTATTTT.

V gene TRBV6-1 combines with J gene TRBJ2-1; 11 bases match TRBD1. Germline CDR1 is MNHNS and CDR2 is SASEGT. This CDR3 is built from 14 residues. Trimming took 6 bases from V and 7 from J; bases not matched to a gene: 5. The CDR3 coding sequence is TGTGCCAGCAGGGCGGGACAGGGGGGAAATGAGCAGTTCTTC. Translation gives CASRAGQGGNEQFF.

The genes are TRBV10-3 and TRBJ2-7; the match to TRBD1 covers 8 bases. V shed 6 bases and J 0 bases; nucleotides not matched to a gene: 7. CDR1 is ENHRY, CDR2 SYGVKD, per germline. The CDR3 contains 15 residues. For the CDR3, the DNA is TGTGCCATCAGGAACAGGGGGAATAGCTCCTACGAGCAGTACTTC. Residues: CAIRNRGNSSYEQYF.

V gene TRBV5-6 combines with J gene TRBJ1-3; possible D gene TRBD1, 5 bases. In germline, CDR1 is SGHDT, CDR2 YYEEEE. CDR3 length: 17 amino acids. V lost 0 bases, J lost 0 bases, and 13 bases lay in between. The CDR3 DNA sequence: TGTGCCAGCAGCTTGGGCTATGACAGACTCTCTGGAAACACCATATATTTT. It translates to CASSLGYDRLSGNTIYF.

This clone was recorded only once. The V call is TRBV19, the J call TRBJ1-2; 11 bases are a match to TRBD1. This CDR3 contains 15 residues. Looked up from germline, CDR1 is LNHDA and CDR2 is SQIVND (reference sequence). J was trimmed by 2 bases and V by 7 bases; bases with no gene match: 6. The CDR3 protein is CASTLGDRGNYGYTF. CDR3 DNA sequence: TGTGCCAGTACCCTGGGGGACAGGGGGAACTATGGCTACACCTTC.

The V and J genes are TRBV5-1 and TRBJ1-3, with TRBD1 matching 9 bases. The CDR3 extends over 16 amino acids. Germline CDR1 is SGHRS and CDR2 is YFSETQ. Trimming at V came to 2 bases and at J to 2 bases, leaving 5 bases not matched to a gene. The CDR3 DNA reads TGCGCCAGCAGCTTAAGGGACAGGGCAGCTGGAAACACCATATATTTT. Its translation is CASSLRDRAAGNTIYF.

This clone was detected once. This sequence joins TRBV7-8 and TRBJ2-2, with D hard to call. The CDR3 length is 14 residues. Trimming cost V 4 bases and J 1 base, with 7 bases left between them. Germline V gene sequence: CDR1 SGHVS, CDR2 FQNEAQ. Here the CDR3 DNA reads TGTGCCAGCAGCTGGGATCGGAACACCGGGGAGCTGTTTTTT. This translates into CASSWDRNTGELFF.

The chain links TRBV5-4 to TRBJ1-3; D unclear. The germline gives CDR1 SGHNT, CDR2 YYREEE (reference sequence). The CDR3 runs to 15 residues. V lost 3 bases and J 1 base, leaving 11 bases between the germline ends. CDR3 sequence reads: CASSSEPGSGNTIYF. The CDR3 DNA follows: TGTGCCAGCAGCTCGGAGCCGGGTTCTGGAAACACCATATATTTT. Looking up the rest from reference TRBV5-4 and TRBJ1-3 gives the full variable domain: ETGVTQSPTHLIKTRGQQVTLRCSSQSGHNTVSWYQQALGQGPQFIFQYYREEENGRGNFPPRFSGLQFPNYSSELNVNALELDDSALYLCASSSEPGSGNTIYFGEGSWLTVV.

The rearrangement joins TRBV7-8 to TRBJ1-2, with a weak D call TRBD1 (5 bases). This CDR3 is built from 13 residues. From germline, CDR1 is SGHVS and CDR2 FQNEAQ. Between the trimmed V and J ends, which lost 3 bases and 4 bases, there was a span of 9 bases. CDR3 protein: CASSLRDGYGYTF. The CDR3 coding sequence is TGTGCCAGCAGCTTGAGGGACGGCTATGGCTACACCTTC.

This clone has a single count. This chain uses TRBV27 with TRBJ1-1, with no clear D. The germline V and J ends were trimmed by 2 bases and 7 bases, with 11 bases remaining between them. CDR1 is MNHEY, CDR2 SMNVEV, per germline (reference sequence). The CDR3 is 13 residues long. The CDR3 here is CASSLEGFNEAFF. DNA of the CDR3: TGTGCCAGCAGTTTAGAGGGCTTCAATGAAGCTTTCTTT.

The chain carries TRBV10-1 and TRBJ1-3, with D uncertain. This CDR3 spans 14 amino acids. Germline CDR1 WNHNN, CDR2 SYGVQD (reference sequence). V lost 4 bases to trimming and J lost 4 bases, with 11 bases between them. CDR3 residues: CASSGGPAGNTIYF. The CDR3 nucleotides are TGCGCCAGCAGTGGTGGACCAGCGGGAAACACCATATATTTT.

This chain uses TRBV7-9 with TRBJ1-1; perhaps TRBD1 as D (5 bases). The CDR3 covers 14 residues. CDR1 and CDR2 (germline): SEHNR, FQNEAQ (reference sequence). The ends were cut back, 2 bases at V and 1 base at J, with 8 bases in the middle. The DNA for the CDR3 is TGTGCCAGCAGCTTAATTCAGGGGAACACTGAAGCTTTCTTT. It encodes CASSLIQGNTEAFF.

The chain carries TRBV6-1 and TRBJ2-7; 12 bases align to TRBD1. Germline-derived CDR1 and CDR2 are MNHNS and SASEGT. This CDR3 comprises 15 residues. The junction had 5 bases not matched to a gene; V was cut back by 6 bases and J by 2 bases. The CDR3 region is CASSPGQGAPYEQYF. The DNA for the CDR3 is TGTGCCAGCAGCCCGGGACAGGGGGCACCCTACGAGCAGTACTTC.

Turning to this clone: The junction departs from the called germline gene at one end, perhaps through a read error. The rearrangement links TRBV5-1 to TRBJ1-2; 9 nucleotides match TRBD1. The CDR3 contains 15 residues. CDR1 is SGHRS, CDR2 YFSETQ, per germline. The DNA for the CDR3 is TGCGCCGGCAGCATCACCGGGACAGGGCAAAACGGCTACACCTTC. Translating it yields CAGSITGTGQNGYTF.

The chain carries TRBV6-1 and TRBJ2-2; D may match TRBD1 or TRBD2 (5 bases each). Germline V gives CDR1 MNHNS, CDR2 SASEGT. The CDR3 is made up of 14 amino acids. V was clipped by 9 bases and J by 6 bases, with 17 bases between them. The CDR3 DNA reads TGTGCCAGTTTGTTGCTGGGGGTGGCCGGGGAGCTGTTTTTT. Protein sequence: CASLLLGVAGELFF.

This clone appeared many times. As DNA, the CDR3 is TGCAGCGCCAACAGGGGTGGGAATGAGCAGTTCTTC. As protein: CSANRGGNEQFF. This chain connects TRBV29-1 to TRBJ2-1; 7 bases agree with TRBD1. Germline V lookup: CDR1 SQVTM, CDR2 ANQGSEA. J was trimmed by 7 bases and V by 7 bases; bases with no gene match: 7. The CDR3 has 12 residues.

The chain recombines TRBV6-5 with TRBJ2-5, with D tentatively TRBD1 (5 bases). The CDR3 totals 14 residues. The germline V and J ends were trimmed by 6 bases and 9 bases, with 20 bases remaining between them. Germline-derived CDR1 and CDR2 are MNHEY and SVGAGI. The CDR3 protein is CASSPPGQLGPQYF. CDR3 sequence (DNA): TGTGCCAGCAGCCCCCCAGGGCAGTTGGGTCCCCAGTACTTC.

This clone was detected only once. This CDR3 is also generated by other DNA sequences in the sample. The CDR3 region has the DNA TGCGCCAGCAGCCAAGATCGGGGTAATCAGCCCCAGCATTTT. Encoded protein: CASSQDRGNQPQHF. This chain uses TRBV4-1 with TRBJ1-5; D is unresolved. Trimming left V 0 bases short and J 4 bases short, with 7 bases between. The germline V gene encodes CDR1 MGHRA and CDR2 YSYEKL. This CDR3 is 14 amino acids long.

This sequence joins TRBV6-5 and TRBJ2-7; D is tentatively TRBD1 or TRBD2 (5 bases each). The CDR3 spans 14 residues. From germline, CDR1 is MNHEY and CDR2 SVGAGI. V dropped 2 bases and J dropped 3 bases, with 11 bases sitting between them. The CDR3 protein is CASSYMSGRYEQYF. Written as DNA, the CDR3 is TGTGCCAGCAGTTACATGTCGGGGCGCTACGAGCAGTACTTC.

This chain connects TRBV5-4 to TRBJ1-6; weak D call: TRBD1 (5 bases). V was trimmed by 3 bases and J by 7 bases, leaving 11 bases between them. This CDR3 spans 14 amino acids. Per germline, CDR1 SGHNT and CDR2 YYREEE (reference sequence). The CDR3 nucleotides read TGTGCCAGCAGCTCCGGGACTTCAAATTCACCCCTCCACTTT. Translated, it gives CASSSGTSNSPLHF.

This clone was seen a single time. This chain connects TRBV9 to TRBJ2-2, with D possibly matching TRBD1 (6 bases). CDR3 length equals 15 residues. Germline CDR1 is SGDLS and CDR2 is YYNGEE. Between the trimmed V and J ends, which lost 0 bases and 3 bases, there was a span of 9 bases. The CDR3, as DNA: TGTGCCAGCAGCGTAGAACAGGGATACACCGGGGAGCTGTTTTTT. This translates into CASSVEQGYTGELFF.

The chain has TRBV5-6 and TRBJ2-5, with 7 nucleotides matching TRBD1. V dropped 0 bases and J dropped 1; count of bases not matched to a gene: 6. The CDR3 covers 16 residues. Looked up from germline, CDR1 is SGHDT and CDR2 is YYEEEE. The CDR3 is CASSLGTGYSQETQYF. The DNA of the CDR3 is TGTGCCAGCAGCTTGGGGACAGGTTATTCCCAAGAGACCCAGTACTTC. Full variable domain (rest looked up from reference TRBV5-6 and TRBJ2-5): DAGVTQSPTHLIKTRGQQVTLRCSPKSGHDTVSWYQQALGQGPQFIFQYYEEEERQRGNFPDRFSGHQFPNYSSELNVNALLLGDSALYLCASSLGTGYSQETQYFGPGTRLLVL.

This CDR3 is CASKDGGGGNQPQHF. In DNA form, the CDR3 reads TGTGCCAGCAAGGACGGGGGGGGAGGCAATCAGCCCCAGCATTTT. The chain has TRBV6-5 and TRBJ1-5; TRBD1 might be the D (5 bases). Germline V lookup: CDR1 MNHEY, CDR2 SVGAGI. This CDR3 is built from 15 residues. Trimming removed 7 bases at V and 2 bases at J, with 15 bases between.